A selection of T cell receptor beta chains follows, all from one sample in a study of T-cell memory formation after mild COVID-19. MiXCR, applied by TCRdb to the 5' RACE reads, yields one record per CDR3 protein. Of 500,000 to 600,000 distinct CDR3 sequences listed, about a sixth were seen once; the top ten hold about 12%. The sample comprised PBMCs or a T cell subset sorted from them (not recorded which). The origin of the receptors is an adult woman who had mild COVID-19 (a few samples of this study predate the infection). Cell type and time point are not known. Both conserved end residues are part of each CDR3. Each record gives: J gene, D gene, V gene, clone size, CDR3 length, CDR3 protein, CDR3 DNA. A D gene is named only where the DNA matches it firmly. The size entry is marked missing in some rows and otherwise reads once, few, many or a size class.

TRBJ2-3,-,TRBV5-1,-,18,CASSLGDSSAGRTDTQYF,TGCGCCAGCAGCTTGGGGGATTCTAGCGCAGGGAGGACAGATACGCAGTATTTT
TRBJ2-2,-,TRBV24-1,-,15,CATRSGQRDTGELFF,TGTGCCACCAGGTCCGGGCAACGTGACACCGGGGAGCTGTTTTTT
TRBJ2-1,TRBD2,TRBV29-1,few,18,CSVESSGRPTSSYNEQFF,TGCAGCGTTGAGTCTAGCGGGAGGCCGACTAGCTCCTACAATGAGCAGTTCTTC
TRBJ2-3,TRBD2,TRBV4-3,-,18,CASSRGGLAGGPLDTQYF,TGCGCCAGCAGCCGCGGGGGACTAGCGGGAGGGCCATTAGATACGCAGTATTTT
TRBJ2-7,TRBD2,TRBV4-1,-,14,CASSQDGTSYEQYF,TGCGCCAGCAGCCAAGACGGGACTAGCTACGAGCAGTACTTC
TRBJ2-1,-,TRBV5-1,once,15,CASRLEQGTYNEQFF,TGCGCCAGCAGATTGGAACAGGGAACCTACAATGAGCAGTTCTTC
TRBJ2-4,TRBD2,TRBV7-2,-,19,CASSWGPGLAGGRGNIQYF,TGTGCCAGCAGCTGGGGCCCGGGACTAGCGGGAGGGAGGGGAAACATTCAGTACTTC
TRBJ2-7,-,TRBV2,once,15,CASSPTGQFKREKDF,TGTGCCAGCAGTCCGACGGGACAGTTTAAGCGGGAGAAGGACTTC
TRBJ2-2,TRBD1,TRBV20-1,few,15,CSARTGTGNTGELFF,TGCAGTGCTAGGACTGGGACAGGGAACACCGGGGAGCTGTTTTTT
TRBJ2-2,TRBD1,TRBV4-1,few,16,CASSHGQGARAGELFF,TGCGCCAGCAGCCACGGACAGGGGGCTCGGGCCGGGGAGCTGTTTTTT
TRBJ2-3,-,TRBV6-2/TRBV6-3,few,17,CASSYEKDSDLTDTQYF,TGTGCCAGCAGTTACGAAAAGGACAGCGATCTAACAGATACGCAGTATTTT
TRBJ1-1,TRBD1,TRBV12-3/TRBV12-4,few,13,CASSLGGQAKAFF,TGTGCCAGCAGTCTCGGGGGACAGGCCAAAGCTTTCTTT
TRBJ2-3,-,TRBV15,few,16,CATSRGTTPRADTQYF,TGTGCCACCAGCAGAGGGACTACCCCTAGGGCAGATACGCAGTATTTT
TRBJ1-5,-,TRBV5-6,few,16,CASSLGGQGDNQPQHF,TGTGCCAGCAGCTTGGGTGGGCAGGGTGACAATCAGCCCCAGCATTTT
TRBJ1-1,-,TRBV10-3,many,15,CAIRYEAGTTTEAFF,TGTGCCATCAGGTACGAGGCAGGGACAACAACTGAAGCTTTCTTT
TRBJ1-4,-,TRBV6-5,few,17,CATHRDGDFATNEKLFF,TGTGCCACCCACCGGGACGGAGATTTTGCAACTAATGAAAAACTGTTTTTT
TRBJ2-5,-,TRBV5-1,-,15,CASSPGTGYQETQYF,TGCGCCAGCAGCCCCGGAACAGGGTACCAAGAGACCCAGTACTTC
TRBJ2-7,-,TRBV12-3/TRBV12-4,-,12,CASSFLPPVQYF,TGTGCCAGCAGTTTCTTACCGCCTGTGCAGTACTTC
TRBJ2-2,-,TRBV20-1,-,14,CSAPSTDGTGELFF,TGCAGTGCTCCGTCTACCGATGGGACCGGGGAGCTGTTTTTT
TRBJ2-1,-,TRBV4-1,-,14,CASSQDSSYNEQFF,TGCGCCAGCAGCCAAGACAGCTCCTACAATGAGCAGTTCTTC
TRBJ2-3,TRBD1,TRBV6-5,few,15,CASSYGTAYTDTQYF,TGTGCCAGCAGTTACGGGACAGCTTACACAGATACGCAGTATTTT
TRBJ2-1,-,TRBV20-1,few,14,CSARDLAVFNEQFF,TGCAGTGCTAGAGATCTAGCAGTATTCAATGAGCAGTTCTTC
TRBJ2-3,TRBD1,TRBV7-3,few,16,CASSLIGTGGADTQYF,TGTGCCAGCAGCTTAATCGGGACAGGGGGCGCAGATACGCAGTATTTT
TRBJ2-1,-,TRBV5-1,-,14,CASRKGNQGDEQFF,TGCGCCAGCAGAAAAGGGAACCAAGGGGATGAGCAGTTCTTC
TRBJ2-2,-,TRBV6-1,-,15,CASSGRGAYTGELFF,TGTGCCAGCAGTGGCCGGGGGGCGTACACCGGGGAGCTGTTTTTT
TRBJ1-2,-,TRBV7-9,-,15,CASSLARGSNYGYTF,TGTGCCAGCAGCTTAGCACGCGGATCTAACTATGGCTACACCTTC
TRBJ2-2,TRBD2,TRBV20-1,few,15,CSADGGRAGTGELFF,TGCAGTGCTGATGGCGGGAGGGCCGGGACCGGGGAGCTGTTTTTT
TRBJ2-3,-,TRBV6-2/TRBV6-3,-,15,CASSYARESTDTQYF,TGTGCCAGCAGTTACGCCCGGGAGAGCACAGATACGCAGTATTTT
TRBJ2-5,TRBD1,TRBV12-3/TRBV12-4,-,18,CASSFGRGQGPPQETQYF,TGTGCCAGCAGTTTCGGGCGGGGACAGGGCCCGCCCCAAGAGACCCAGTACTTC
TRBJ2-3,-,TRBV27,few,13,CASSFTQADTQYF,TGTGCCAGCAGTTTTACTCAGGCAGATACGCAGTATTTT
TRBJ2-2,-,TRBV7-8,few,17,CASSLPVAKILPGELFF,TGTGCCAGCAGCTTACCGGTGGCCAAGATCCTCCCCGGGGAGCTGTTTTTT
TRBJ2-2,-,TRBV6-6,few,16,CASSYSGGRNTGELFF,TGTGCCAGCAGTTACTCGGGGGGCCGGAACACCGGGGAGCTGTTTTTT
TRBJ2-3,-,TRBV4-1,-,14,CATAGTLDRDTQYF,TGCGCCACCGCAGGGACTCTGGATAGAGATACGCAGTATTTT
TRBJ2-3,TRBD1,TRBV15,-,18,CATSRDQRPQGPSDTQYF,TGTGCCACCAGCAGAGATCAAAGGCCACAGGGGCCTTCAGATACGCAGTATTTT
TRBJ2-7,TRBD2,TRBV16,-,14,CASSPSVAGYEQYF,TGTGCCAGCAGCCCATCGGTAGCGGGTTACGAGCAGTACTTC
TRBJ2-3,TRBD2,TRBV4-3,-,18,CASSQRRPLREIADTQYF,TGCGCCAGCAGCCAACGCCGACCTCTGCGGGAGATCGCAGATACGCAGTATTTT
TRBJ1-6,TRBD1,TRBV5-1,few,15,CASRMTGVNNSPLHF,TGCGCCAGCAGAATGACAGGGGTCAATAATTCACCCCTCCACTTT
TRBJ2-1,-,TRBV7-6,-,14,CASSLGGGGNEQFF,TGTGCCAGCAGCTTAGGGGGAGGGGGCAATGAGCAGTTCTTC
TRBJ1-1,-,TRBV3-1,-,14,CASSHQQGNTEAFF,TGTGCCAGCAGCCACCAACAGGGGAACACTGAAGCTTTCTTT
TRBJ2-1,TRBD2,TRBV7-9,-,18,CASSLVLYREEDGNEQFF,TGTGCCAGCAGCTTAGTTCTATATCGGGAGGAGGACGGAAATGAGCAGTTCTTC
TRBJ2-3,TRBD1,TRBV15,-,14,CATSTTGQHPTQYF,TGTGCCACCAGCACAACGGGACAGCATCCTACGCAGTATTTT
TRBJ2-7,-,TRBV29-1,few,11,CSVGGGPEQYF,TGCAGCGTGGGCGGGGGCCCAGAGCAGTACTTC
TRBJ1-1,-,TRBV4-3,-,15,CASSQVLGAWTEAFF,TGCGCCAGCAGCCAAGTGTTGGGGGCGTGGACTGAAGCTTTCTTT
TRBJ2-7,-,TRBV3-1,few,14,CASSQNEGPYEQYF,TGTGCCAGCAGCCAAAACGAGGGGCCGTACGAGCAGTACTTC
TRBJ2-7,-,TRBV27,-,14,CASSPPTRGHEQYF,TGTGCCAGCAGTCCACCAACTAGAGGCCACGAGCAGTACTTC